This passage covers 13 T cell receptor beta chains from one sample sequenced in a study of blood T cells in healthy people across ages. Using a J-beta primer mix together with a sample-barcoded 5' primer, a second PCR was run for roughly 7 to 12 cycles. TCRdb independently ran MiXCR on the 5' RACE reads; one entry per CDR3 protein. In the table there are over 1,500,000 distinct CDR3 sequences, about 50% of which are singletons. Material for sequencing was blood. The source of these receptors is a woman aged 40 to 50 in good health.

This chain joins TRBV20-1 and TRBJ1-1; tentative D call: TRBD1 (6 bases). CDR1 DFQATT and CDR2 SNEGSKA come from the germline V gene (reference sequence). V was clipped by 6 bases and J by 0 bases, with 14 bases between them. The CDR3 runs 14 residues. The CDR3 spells CSAPSGAVNTEAFF. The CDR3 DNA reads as TGCAGTGCCCCGTCGGGGGCTGTGAACACTGAAGCTTTCTTT.

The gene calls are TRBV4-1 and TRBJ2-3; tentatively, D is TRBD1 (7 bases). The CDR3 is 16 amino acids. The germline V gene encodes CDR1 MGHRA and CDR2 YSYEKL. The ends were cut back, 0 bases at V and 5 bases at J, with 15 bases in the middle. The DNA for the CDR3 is TGCGCCAGCAGCCAAGAACCTGGGACAGCGGGAGATACGCAGTATTTT. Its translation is CASSQEPGTAGDTQYF.

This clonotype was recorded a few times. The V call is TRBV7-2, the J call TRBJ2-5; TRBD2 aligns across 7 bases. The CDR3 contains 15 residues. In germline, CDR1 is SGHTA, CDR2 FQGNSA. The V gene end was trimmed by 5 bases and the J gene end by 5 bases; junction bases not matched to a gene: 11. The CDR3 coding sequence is TGTGCCAGCAGCATAGTTGGGGGGGTAACGGAGACCCAGTACTTC. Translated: CASSIVGGVTETQYF. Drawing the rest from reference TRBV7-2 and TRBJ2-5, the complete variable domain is GAGVSQSPSNKVTEKGKDVELRCDPISGHTALYWYRQSLGQGLEFLIYFQGNSAPDKSGLPSDRFSAERTGGSVSTLTIQRTQQEDSAVYLCASSIVGGVTETQYFGPGTRLLVL.

The CDR3 protein is CASSPIRQGGYGYTF. Here the CDR3 DNA reads TGTGCCAGCTCACCGATCAGACAGGGTGGCTATGGCTACACCTTC. This chain links TRBV18 with TRBJ1-2; 7 positions match TRBD1. This CDR3 is built from 15 residues. Germline CDR1 reads KGHSH; CDR2 reads LQKENI. V gave up 3 bases and J gave up 4 bases; unmatched junction bases: 8. Full variable domain (missing parts from reference TRBV18 and TRBJ1-2): NAGVMQNPRHLVRRRGQEARLRCSPMKGHSHVYWYRQLPEEGLKFMVYLQKENIIDESGMPKERFSAEFPKEGPSILRIQQVVRGDSAAYFCASSPIRQGGYGYTFGSGTRLTVV.

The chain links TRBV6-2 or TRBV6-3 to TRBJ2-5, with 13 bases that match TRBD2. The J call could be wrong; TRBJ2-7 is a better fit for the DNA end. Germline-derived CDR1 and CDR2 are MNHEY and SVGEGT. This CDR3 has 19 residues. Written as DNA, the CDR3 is TGTGCCAGCAGTTACTCCCTTACTCGGACTAGCGGGGGCCCCGACGAGCAGTACTTC. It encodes CASSYSLTRTSGGPDEQYF.

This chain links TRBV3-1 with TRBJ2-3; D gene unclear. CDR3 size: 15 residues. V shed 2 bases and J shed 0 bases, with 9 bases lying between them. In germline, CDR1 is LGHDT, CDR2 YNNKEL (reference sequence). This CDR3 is CASSQQTTSTDTQYF. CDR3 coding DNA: TGTGCCAGCAGCCAACAGACCACTAGCACAGATACGCAGTATTTT.

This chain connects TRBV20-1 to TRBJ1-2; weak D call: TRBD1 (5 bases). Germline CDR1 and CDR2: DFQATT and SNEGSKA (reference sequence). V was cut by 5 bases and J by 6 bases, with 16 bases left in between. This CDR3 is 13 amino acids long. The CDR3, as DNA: TGCAGTGCTGAGACGGGACCAGGAAATGGCTACACCTTC. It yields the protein CSAETGPGNGYTF.

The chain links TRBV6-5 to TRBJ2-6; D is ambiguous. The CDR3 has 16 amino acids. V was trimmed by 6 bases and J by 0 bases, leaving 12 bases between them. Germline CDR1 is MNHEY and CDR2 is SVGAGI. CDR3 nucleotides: TGTGCCAGCAGCCACCAACAGAGCTCTGGGGCCAACGTCCTGACTTTC. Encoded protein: CASSHQQSSGANVLTF.

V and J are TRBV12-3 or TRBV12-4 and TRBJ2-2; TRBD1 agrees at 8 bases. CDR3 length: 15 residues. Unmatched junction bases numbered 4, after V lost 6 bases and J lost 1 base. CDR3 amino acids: CASRVGQGNTGELFF. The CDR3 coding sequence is TGTGCCAGCAGGGTTGGACAGGGGAACACCGGGGAGCTGTTTTTT.

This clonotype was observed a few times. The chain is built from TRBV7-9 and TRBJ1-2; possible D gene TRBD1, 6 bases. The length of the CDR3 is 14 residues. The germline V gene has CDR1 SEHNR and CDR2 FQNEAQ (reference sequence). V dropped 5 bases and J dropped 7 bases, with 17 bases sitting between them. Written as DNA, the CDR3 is TGTGCCAGCAGCCTAAGAGAGGGGGAGGTTGGCTACACCTTC. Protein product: CASSLREGEVGYTF.

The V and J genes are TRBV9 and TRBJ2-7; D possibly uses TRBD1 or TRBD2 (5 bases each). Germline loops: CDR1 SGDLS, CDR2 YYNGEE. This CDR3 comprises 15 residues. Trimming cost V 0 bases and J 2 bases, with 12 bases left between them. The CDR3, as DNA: TGTGCCAGCAGCGTAGATTCGGGACCAACCTACGAGCAGTACTTC. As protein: CASSVDSGPTYEQYF.

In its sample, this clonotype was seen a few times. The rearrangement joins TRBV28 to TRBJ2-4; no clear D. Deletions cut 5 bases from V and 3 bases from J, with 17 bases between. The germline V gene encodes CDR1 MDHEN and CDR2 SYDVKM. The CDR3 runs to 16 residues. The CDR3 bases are TGTGCCAGCAGTAAGAGGACCCTACTTAACAAAAACATTCAGTACTTC. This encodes CASSKRTLLNKNIQYF.

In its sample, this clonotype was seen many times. DNA of the CDR3: TGCAGTGCTAGGGGTGGTCCCTACAATGAGCAGTTCTTC. Its translation: CSARGGPYNEQFF. The chain has TRBV20-1 and TRBJ2-1; D is unresolved. Per the germline V gene, CDR1 is DFQATT and CDR2 is SNEGSKA (reference sequence). This CDR3 spans 13 amino acids. V was clipped by 3 bases and J by 2 bases, with 8 bases between them.